The 21 T cell receptor beta chains below all came from one sample that was sequenced in a study of blood T cell repertoires in COVID-19. Data came from immunoSEQ multiplex PCR; TCRdb stores just in-frame clones and leaves some out. The sample includes about 340,000 clones, 91% of them seen just once. Sequenced sample: peripheral blood. Source of these receptors: a woman younger than 35 who had recovered from COVID-19.

This clone was recorded a few times. The same CDR3 arises from other DNA sequences in this sample as well. The V and J genes are TRBV12-3 or TRBV12-4 and TRBJ1-5; D not certain. V lost 8 bases and J 2 bases, leaving 10 bases between the germline ends. The CDR3 has 13 amino acids. CDR3 DNA: TGTGCCAGCCGGACTGGGGGCAATCAGCCCCAGCATTTT. As protein: CASRTGGNQPQHF.

V and J are TRBV2 and TRBJ2-2; 10 positions match TRBD2. The germline V gene has CDR1 SNHLY and CDR2 FYNNEI. The V gene end was trimmed by 4 bases and the J gene end by 7 bases; junction bases not matched to a gene: 3. The CDR3 is 14 residues long. DNA for the CDR3: TGTGCCAGCAGTGTTCTAGCGGGAGACGGGGAGCTGTTTTTT. Translating it yields CASSVLAGDGELFF. The whole variable domain, filled in from reference TRBV2 and TRBJ2-2, reads EPEVTQTPSHQVTQMGQEVILRCVPISNHLYFYWYRQILGQKVEFLVSFYNNEISEKSEIFDDQFSVERPDGSNFTLKIRSTKLEDSAMYFCASSVLAGDGELFFGEGSRLTVL.

V usage is TRBV5-1 and J usage is TRBJ1-4; perhaps TRBD1 as D (6 bases). V lost 5 bases and J 4 bases, leaving 12 bases between the germline ends. Germline assignment: CDR1 SGHRS and CDR2 YFSETQ. The CDR3 is 14 residues long. The CDR3 nucleotides are TGCGCCAGCAGTTTTACAGGGAGTAATGAAAAACTGTTTTTT. Translated, it gives CASSFTGSNEKLFF. Together with reference TRBV5-1 and TRBJ1-4, the CDR3 gives the full variable domain: KAGVTQTPRYLIKTRGQQVTLSCSPISGHRSVSWYQQTPGQGLQFLFEYFSETQRNKGNFPGRFSGRQFSNSRSEMNVSTLELGDSALYLCASSFTGSNEKLFFGSGTQLSVL.

This clone was observed once. This chain links TRBV5-5 with TRBJ1-4, with 9 bases that match TRBD1. The length of the CDR3 is 15 residues. Trimming cost V 4 bases and J 8 bases; bases outside gene matches: 9. Germline lookup yields CDR1 SGHKS and CDR2 YYEKEE (reference sequence). This chain's CDR3 is CASSPSGTGLEKLFF. The CDR3, as DNA: TGTGCCAGCAGCCCCTCGGGGACAGGGCTAGAAAAACTGTTTTTT. Full variable domain (remainder filled in from reference TRBV5-5 and TRBJ1-4): DAGVTQSPTHLIKTRGQQVTLRCSPISGHKSVSWYQQVLGQGPQFIFQYYEKEERGRGNFPDRFSARQFPNYSSELNVNALLLGDSALYLCASSPSGTGLEKLFFGSGTQLSVL.

V gene TRBV3-1 (or the pseudogene TRBV3-2) combines with J gene TRBJ2-2; D not certain. Germline lookup yields CDR1 LGHDT and CDR2 YNNKEL (reference sequence). The CDR3 totals 12 residues. Trimming removed 4 bases from V and 7 bases from J, with 7 bases in between. CDR3 nucleotides: TGTGCCAGCAGCCTGTACGGCGGGGAGCTGTTTTTT. This sequence encodes CASSLYGGELFF.

This rearrangement joins TRBV3-1 (or the pseudogene TRBV3-2) to TRBJ2-3; 7 nucleotides agree with TRBD2. This CDR3 region has 16 residues. CDR1 is LGHDT, CDR2 YNNKEL, per germline (reference sequence). J lost 4 bases, V lost 2 bases, and 9 bases had no gene match. The CDR3 loop is CASSQKLRGGPDTQYF. The CDR3 DNA sequence: TGTGCCAGCAGCCAAAAGCTCCGCGGGGGACCAGATACGCAGTATTTT.

The chain couples TRBV4-3 to TRBJ2-1; TRBD2 aligns across 9 bases. Germline V gene sequence: CDR1 LGHNA, CDR2 YSLEER. The CDR3 is 18 amino acids. V lost 1 base, J lost 10 bases, and 17 bases stayed unmatched. The CDR3, as DNA: TGCGCCAGCAGCCAAGGGTTGATTAGCGGGGGAGGGAACTCCGAGCAGTTCTTC. Amino acid sequence: CASSQGLISGGGNSEQFF.

The chain has TRBV3-1 (or the pseudogene TRBV3-2) and TRBJ2-7; D remains ambiguous. V was cut by 4 bases and J by 4 bases, with 17 bases left in between. Germline lookup yields CDR1 LGHDT and CDR2 YNNKEL (reference sequence). The CDR3 sequence is 15 residues long. The CDR3 bases are TGTGCCAGCAGCCTTATCTGGCGACATACGTACGAGCAGTACGTC. Translated: CASSLIWRHTYEQYV.

The chain joins TRBV7-9 to TRBJ1-6; 11 nucleotides agree with TRBD1. The V segment lost 6 bases and the J segment 4 bases; nucleotides outside the gene matches: 8. This CDR3 is 17 amino acids long. Germline V lookup: CDR1 SEHNR, CDR2 FQNEAQ (reference sequence). The CDR3 is CASRSGQGEVYNSPLHF. As DNA, the CDR3 is TGTGCCAGCAGGTCGGGACAGGGGGAGGTGTATAATTCACCCCTCCACTTT.

The chain joins TRBV2 to TRBJ1-2; the match to TRBD1 covers 7 bases. The CDR3 is 12 amino acids. Germline V gene sequence: CDR1 SNHLY, CDR2 FYNNEI. Trimming at V came to 6 bases and at J to 7 bases, leaving 5 bases not matched to a gene. CDR3 loop: CASRQGLGGYTF. For the CDR3, the DNA is TGTGCCAGCAGACAGGGGTTGGGTGGCTACACCTTC.

V usage is TRBV7-9 and J usage is TRBJ2-5; the match to TRBD2 covers 8 bases. V dropped 5 bases and J dropped 1; count of bases not matched to a gene: 12. The CDR3 has 17 residues. Germline V gene sequence: CDR1 SEHNR, CDR2 FQNEAQ (reference sequence). The CDR3 spells CASSPGGRSGSQETQYF. Here the CDR3 DNA reads TGTGCCAGCAGCCCGGGAGGAAGGAGCGGGAGCCAAGAGACCCAGTACTTC.

V gene TRBV24-1 combines with J gene TRBJ2-1, with 8 bases matching TRBD2. This CDR3 region has 16 residues. With V trimmed by 4 bases and J by 3 bases, 7 bases remained unmatched. Germline CDR1 and CDR2: KGHDR and SFDVKD. The CDR3 spells CATSDRTGTSYNEQFF. The CDR3, as DNA: TGTGCCACCAGTGACCGAACCGGGACTAGCTACAATGAGCAGTTCTTC.

This chain links TRBV4-3 with TRBJ1-5; no definite D call. Germline V gene sequence: CDR1 LGHNA, CDR2 YSLEER. The CDR3 loop spans 17 amino acids. V was pared by 1 base and J by 0 bases, with 13 bases between. The CDR3 spells CASSQGVLSGSNQPQHF. In nucleotides, the CDR3 is TGCGCCAGCAGCCAAGGGGTTCTGAGCGGTAGCAATCAGCCCCAGCATTTT.

The chain links TRBV5-4 to TRBJ2-5; no definite D call. The CDR3 extends over 13 amino acids. Germline CDR1 and CDR2: SGHNT and YYREEE (reference sequence). Trimming removed 2 bases from V and 7 bases from J, with 12 bases in between. The CDR3 coding sequence is TGTGCCAGCAGCTTCCCACACAGTGGGACCCAGTACTTC. Protein: CASSFPHSGTQYF. Variable domain in full (rest from reference TRBV5-4 and TRBJ2-5): ETGVTQSPTHLIKTRGQQVTLRCSSQSGHNTVSWYQQALGQGPQFIFQYYREEENGRGNFPPRFSGLQFPNYSSELNVNALELDDSALYLCASSFPHSGTQYFGPGTRLLVL.

The chain recombines TRBV30 with TRBJ2-7, with a possible D match to TRBD2 (5 bases). Trimming stripped 0 bases from V and 8 bases from J, with 11 bases between. Germline V gene lookup returns CDR1 GTSNPN and CDR2 SVGIG (reference sequence). CDR3 length equals 12 residues. CDR3 protein: CAWSVGGDKQYV. The DNA for the CDR3 is TGTGCCTGGAGTGTTGGAGGAGACAAGCAGTACGTC.

This clone was recorded once. This chain links TRBV24-1 with TRBJ1-4, with 7 bases fitting TRBD1. The CDR3 extends over 15 amino acids. Losses at the gene ends were 2 bases for V and 4 bases for J; bases not matched to a gene: 3. Germline V CDR1 and CDR2: KGHDR, SFDVKD. CDR3 residues: CATSDSRDSNEKLFF. As DNA, the CDR3 is TGTGCCACCAGTGATTCCCGGGACAGTAATGAAAAACTGTTTTTT.

V usage is TRBV10-2 and J usage is TRBJ2-2; 9 nucleotides align to TRBD2. The germline V gene has CDR1 WSHSY and CDR2 SAAADI. V trimming: 6 bases; J trimming: 5 bases; junction bases outside the gene matches: 10. The CDR3 is made up of 16 amino acids. CDR3 DNA sequence: TGCGCCAGCAGGGACCTACTAGCGGGCGGGACCGGGGAGCTGTTTTTT. It encodes CASRDLLAGGTGELFF.

The chain combines TRBV15 with TRBJ2-1; 14 nucleotides match TRBD2. This CDR3 is built from 17 residues. The J segment lost 4 bases and the V segment lost 0 bases, leaving 2 bases of the junction unmatched. Germline CDR1 LNHNV, CDR2 YYDKDF (reference sequence). This CDR3 reads CATSRDGLAGGYNEQFF. CDR3 sequence (DNA): TGTGCCACCAGCAGAGACGGACTAGCGGGAGGATACAATGAGCAGTTCTTC.

Points on this clone: At one of its ends the junction is not consistent with the germline gene, which may arise from a read error. V gene TRBV2 combines with J gene TRBJ1-1; 7 bases line up with TRBD1. The CDR3 is made up of 14 amino acids. The V gene's germline CDR1 is SNHLY and CDR2 FYNNEI. Here the CDR3 DNA reads TGTGCCAGCAGGGAAGACAGGGTAATTCTTTTGGCTTTCTTT. Its translation is CASREDRVILLAFF.

The V gene is TRBV6-5, the J gene TRBJ2-2; D not certain. The V end was cut by 6 bases, the J end by 1 base, with 9 bases between. Germline values: CDR1 MNHEY, CDR2 SVGAGI. This CDR3 has 14 residues. The CDR3 region is CASRSSENTGELFF. CDR3 DNA: TGTGCCAGCAGGTCAAGCGAGAACACCGGGGAGCTGTTTTTT.

The chain couples TRBV7-6 to TRBJ2-5; D is undetermined. The V end lost 4 bases, the J end lost 4 bases, and 4 bases lay between the germline ends. This CDR3 spans 11 amino acids. The germline V gene has CDR1 SGHVS and CDR2 FNYEAQ. The CDR3 here is CASSSGETQYF. Written as DNA, the CDR3 is TGTGCCAGCAGCTCCGGAGAGACCCAGTACTTC.